The clone carrying this TCR beta chain occurred many times. Its antigen is not identified. TCRdb passed the reads through MiXCR, listing each CDR3 protein once. The sample shows roughly 230,000 distinct CDR3 sequences, more than 15% of them seen only once. The data are from a study of T cell repertoires in cytomegalovirus infection. Study information: Evidence of both CMV infection and a matching HLA type came from public TCR beta signatures. Study-wide results and caveats: Dominating the ex vivo response were TCR beta clonotypes that were CMV-specific and HLA-C-restricted. Cumulative frequency (of public TCR beta family members) identified carriers of CMV plus the relevant HLA.

With V trimmed by 5 bases and J by 4 bases, 7 bases remained unmatched. Germline V gives CDR1 SEHNR, CDR2 FQNEAQ (reference sequence). The CDR3 totals 16 residues. Sequencing input: CD8+ T cells from PBMCs. The sequence came from a human donor in good health (CMV status not recorded). Some clones in this sample may be carry-over from other donors' samples. The chain links TRBV7-9 to TRBJ2-1; the match to TRBD2 covers 11 bases. CDR3 nucleotide sequence: TGTGCCAGCAGCCTACTAGCGGGGGCCATATACAATGAGCAGTTCTTC. Translating it yields CASSLLAGAIYNEQFF.